This section outlines one TCR beta chain sequence together with its context. Those patients picked for sequencing had displayed CD8+CD57+ cell expansion on flow cytometry. The trim removed 1 base at V and 6 bases at J, leaving 8 bases unmatched. This CDR3 is 15 amino acids long. Germline assignment: CDR1 SQVTM and CDR2 ANQGSEA. The record originates from a study of CD8+CD57+ T cells in acquired aplastic anemia. CDR3 and TCR beta VDJ profiling relied on genomic DNA as the template. In TCRdb, the reads were re-called with MiXCR into one record per CDR3 protein. The data hold over 250,000 distinct CDR3 sequences, with about 50% observed a single time.

This receptor was taken from a human donor with aplastic anemia. The material sequenced was sorted CD4+, CD8+, or CD8+CD57+ T cells (not recorded which) from PBMCs. The chain has TRBV29-1 and TRBJ1-2; the match to TRBD1 covers 10 bases. In DNA, the CDR3 is TGCAGCGTTGAAGCTATCGGGACAGGGGTGGATGGCTACACCTTC. This sequence encodes CSVEAIGTGVDGYTF. The complete variable domain, with remaining parts taken from reference TRBV29-1 and TRBJ1-2, reads SAVISQKPSRDICQRGTSLTIQCQVDSQVTMMFWYRQQPGQSLTLIATANQGSEATYESGFVIDKFPISRPNLTFSTLTVSNMSPEDSSIYLCSVEAIGTGVDGYTFGSGTRLTVV.